One sample yielded the 26 T cell receptor beta chains listed below, sequenced in a study of blood T cell repertoires in COVID-19. Sequencing used immunoSEQ multiplex PCR; TCRdb keeps in-frame clones, though not all of them. The table lists about 25,000 clones, roughly 89% of them singletons, with about 9.3% in the top ten. What was sequenced was peripheral blood. The receptors here all came from a human donor with active COVID-19. The donor label of this sample is uncertain.

The J gene is TRBJ1-6, the V gene TRBV11-2; D ambiguous. CDR1 SGHAT and CDR2 FQNNGV come from the germline V gene. V lost 3 bases, J lost 10 bases, and 16 bases lay in between. The CDR3 contains 15 residues. CDR3 DNA: TGTGCCAGCAGCTTTAGCTCACGGTTCCACTCACCCCTCCACTTT. Translating it yields CASSFSSRFHSPLHF.

V usage is TRBV14 and J usage is TRBJ1-4, with no clear D. V gave up 4 bases and J gave up 4 bases, with 7 bases separating them. This CDR3 region has 13 residues. CDR1 is SGHDN and CDR2 is FVKESK in the germline V gene. CDR3 sequence: CASSLTSNEKLFF. The CDR3 DNA is TGTGCCAGCAGCCTCACGAGTAATGAAAAACTGTTTTTT.

This sequence joins TRBV18 and TRBJ2-6; D might be TRBD1 (6 bases). V gave up 6 bases and J gave up 1 base, with 16 bases separating them. CDR3 length: 17 residues. The V gene's germline CDR1 is KGHSH and CDR2 LQKENI. For the CDR3, the DNA is TGTGCCAGCTCCCATGCCAGGGGAGTGTCTGGGGCCAACGTCCTGACTTTC. This codes for CASSHARGVSGANVLTF.

The count of this clone is one. This chain links TRBV28 with TRBJ1-6; D perhaps matches TRBD1 (5 bases). V lost 8 bases and J 5 bases, leaving 19 bases between the germline ends. This CDR3 has 16 amino acids. Per germline, CDR1 MDHEN and CDR2 SYDVKM. In DNA form, the CDR3 reads TGTGCCAGCTCCCCCGTGGCGGGGGAGAATAATTCACCCCTCCACTTT. Its translation is CASSPVAGENNSPLHF. The whole variable domain, remainder taken from reference TRBV28 and TRBJ1-6, is DVKVTQSSRYLVKRTGEKVFLECVQDMDHENMFWYRQDPGLGLRLIYFSYDVKMKEKGDIPEGYSVSREKKERFSLILESASTNQTSMYLCASSPVAGENNSPLHFGNGTRLTVT.

The chain links TRBV6-5 to TRBJ1-1; D is ambiguous. Trimming pared 8 bases from V and 7 bases from J, leaving 11 bases between. Germline CDR1 reads MNHEY; CDR2 reads SVGAGI. The CDR3 sequence is 11 residues long. For the CDR3, the DNA is TGTGCCAGCGGAGCGACTCTTGAAGCTTTCTTT. It specifies CASGATLEAFF.

The V call is TRBV2, the J call TRBJ2-1; D might be TRBD2 (5 bases). V was shortened by 6 bases and J by 7 bases, with 10 bases between the two germline ends. Germline V lookup: CDR1 SNHLY, CDR2 FYNNEI. The CDR3 is 12 residues long. The CDR3 DNA sequence: TGTGCCAGCAGAACTAGGGCGAATGAGCAGTTCTTC. It is translated as CASRTRANEQFF.

V gene TRBV14 combines with J gene TRBJ2-2, with D perhaps TRBD1 (5 bases). The CDR3 loop spans 13 amino acids. Germline lookup yields CDR1 SGHDN and CDR2 FVKESK. V shed 4 bases and J shed 4 bases, with 7 bases lying between them. Here the CDR3 reads CASSLQGTGELFF. The CDR3 DNA sequence: TGTGCCAGCAGCCTGCAGGGCACCGGGGAGCTGTTTTTT. Full variable domain (rest looked up from reference TRBV14 and TRBJ2-2): EAGVTQFPSHSVIEKGQTVTLRCDPISGHDNLYWYRRVMGKEIKFLLHFVKESKQDESGMPNNRFLAERTGGTYSTLKVQPAELEDSGVYFCASSLQGTGELFFGEGSRLTVL.

The chain recombines TRBV28 with TRBJ2-2, with TRBD1 matching over 10 bases. CDR1 and CDR2 (germline): MDHEN, SYDVKM. V was clipped by 4 bases and J by 2 bases; unmatched bases: 4. This CDR3 has 16 amino acids. CDR3: CASSSRDRGNTGELFF. The CDR3 DNA is TGTGCCAGCAGTTCCCGGGACAGGGGAAACACCGGGGAGCTGTTTTTT. Variable domain in full (rest from reference TRBV28 and TRBJ2-2): DVKVTQSSRYLVKRTGEKVFLECVQDMDHENMFWYRQDPGLGLRLIYFSYDVKMKEKGDIPEGYSVSREKKERFSLILESASTNQTSMYLCASSSRDRGNTGELFFGEGSRLTVL.

The chain employs TRBV5-4 and TRBJ2-1; D is uncertain. Germline CDR1 is SGHNT and CDR2 is YYREEE (reference sequence). The V gene lost 0 bases and the J gene lost 8 bases, with 9 bases spanning the gap. The CDR3 is 13 residues long. The CDR3 DNA reads TGTGCCAGCAGCTTGGGTACTAACTATGAGCAGTTCTTC. Amino acids: CASSLGTNYEQFF.

The J gene is TRBJ1-2, the V gene TRBV9; 12 nucleotides align to TRBD1. The CDR3 runs 17 residues. Looked up from germline, CDR1 is SGDLS and CDR2 is YYNGEE. V was pared by 6 bases and J by 8 bases, with 17 bases of the junction left unmatched. The chain's CDR3 is CASTPRDRGRVGSGYTF. CDR3 DNA: TGTGCCAGCACCCCCCGGGACAGGGGGCGCGTTGGTTCCGGCTACACCTTC. Full variable domain (outside the CDR3, taken from reference TRBV9 and TRBJ1-2): DSGVTQTPKHLITATGQRVTLRCSPRSGDLSVYWYQQSLDQGLQFLIQYYNGEERAKGNILERFSAQQFPDLHSELNLSSLELGDSALYFCASTPRDRGRVGSGYTFGSGTRLTVV.

The rearrangement uses TRBV29-1 and TRBJ2-7; D may be TRBD2 (6 bases). Between the trimmed V and J ends, which lost 3 bases and 2 bases, there was a span of 14 bases. The germline CDR1 and CDR2 sequences are SQVTM and ANQGSEA. The CDR3 sequence is 14 residues long. The CDR3 spells CSVEGRDGTYEQYF. Written as DNA, the CDR3 is TGCAGCGTTGAGGGGCGGGATGGAACCTACGAGCAGTACTTC.

The chain's CDR3 is CASSSLGLPMAQYF. The CDR3 DNA reads as TGTGCCAGCAGTTCTTTAGGACTGCCCATGGCCCAGTACTTC. The chain couples TRBV6-2 or TRBV6-3 to TRBJ2-5; TRBD2 might be the D (5 bases). The CDR3 contains 14 residues. V shed 4 bases and J shed 9 bases, with 18 bases lying between them. Per germline, CDR1 MNHEY and CDR2 SVGEGT.

The chain has TRBV4-1 and TRBJ2-1; 11 bases agree with TRBD2. The CDR3 is 17 residues long. The V gene's germline CDR1 is MGHRA and CDR2 YSYEKL. V dropped 3 bases and J dropped 8; count of bases not matched to a gene: 12. CDR3 protein: CASSQALATSGSDEQFF. Here the CDR3 DNA reads TGCGCCAGCAGCCAGGCCCTCGCTACTAGCGGGAGTGATGAGCAGTTCTTC.

As DNA, the CDR3 is TGTGCCAGTAAGGGAACAGGGTATCAGCCCCAGCATTTT. Its protein product is CASKGTGYQPQHF. J is TRBJ1-5 and V is TRBV19; D possibly corresponds to TRBD1 (6 bases). CDR1 and CDR2 (germline): LNHDA, SQIVND (reference sequence). Trimming stripped 7 bases from V and 5 bases from J, with 12 bases between. The CDR3 is 13 amino acids.

This rearrangement joins TRBV5-5 to TRBJ1-4; possible D gene TRBD1, 6 bases. Germline V gives CDR1 SGHKS, CDR2 YYEKEE (reference sequence). The CDR3 sequence is 14 residues long. Trimming stripped 1 base from V and 6 bases from J, with 10 bases between. CDR3 nucleotide sequence: TGTGCCAGCAGCTTGCTCAGGGGTGATGAAAAACTGTTTTTT. The encoded protein is CASSLLRGDEKLFF. Full variable domain (remainder filled in from reference TRBV5-5 and TRBJ1-4): DAGVTQSPTHLIKTRGQQVTLRCSPISGHKSVSWYQQVLGQGPQFIFQYYEKEERGRGNFPDRFSARQFPNYSSELNVNALLLGDSALYLCASSLLRGDEKLFFGSGTQLSVL.

This clone was picked up one time. This rearrangement joins TRBV5-1 to TRBJ2-2; 14 bases line up with TRBD2. V trimming: 4 bases; J trimming: 2 bases; junction bases outside the gene matches: 4. The CDR3 sequence is 17 residues long. CDR1 is SGHRS, CDR2 YFSETQ, per germline. This chain's CDR3 is CASSRGLAGGNTGELFF. The CDR3 DNA is TGCGCCAGCAGCCGCGGACTAGCGGGGGGCAACACCGGGGAGCTGTTTTTT.

The chain joins TRBV30 to TRBJ2-3; D remains unclear. Per the germline V gene, CDR1 is GTSNPN and CDR2 is SVGIG (reference sequence). This CDR3 spans 13 amino acids. V dropped 2 bases and J dropped 6 bases, with 12 bases sitting between them. CDR3 coding DNA: TGTGCCTGGAGTCCGGTAGCCGTGGATACGCAGTATTTT. Translating it yields CAWSPVAVDTQYF.

V is TRBV29-1 and J is TRBJ2-7; D perhaps matches TRBD1 (6 bases). There are 12 residues in the CDR3. The germline V gene encodes CDR1 SQVTM and CDR2 ANQGSEA. The V and J ends lost 7 bases and 9 bases respectively, with 19 bases between them. The CDR3: CSARELDRPQYF. The DNA of the CDR3 is TGCAGCGCCAGAGAGCTAGACAGGCCGCAGTACTTC.

This clone was seen just once. DNA of the CDR3: TGTGCCTGGAGTCCGGGACTAGCGGACACAGATACGCAGTATTTT. Translated, it gives CAWSPGLADTDTQYF. The gene calls are TRBV30 and TRBJ2-3; TRBD2 matches at 11 bases. The V gene end was trimmed by 2 bases and the J gene end by 2 bases; junction bases not matched to a gene: 3. The CDR3 consists of 15 residues. Germline CDR1 reads GTSNPN; CDR2 reads SVGIG (reference sequence).

This clone was recorded only once. V is TRBV27 and J is TRBJ1-5; no clear D. The V end lost 5 bases, the J end lost 7 bases, and 12 bases lay between the germline ends. CDR1 and CDR2 (germline): MNHEY, SMNVEV (reference sequence). The CDR3 runs 13 residues. CDR3 sequence: CASSPAIRQPQHF. For the CDR3, the DNA is TGTGCCAGCAGTCCCGCGATAAGACAGCCCCAGCATTTT.

This chain joins TRBV6-1 and TRBJ1-2; 10 nucleotides match TRBD1. The junction had 1 base not matched to a gene; V was cut back by 2 bases and J by 1 base. CDR3 length equals 15 residues. Germline CDR1 and CDR2: MNHNS and SASEGT. The CDR3 is CASSEWTGGNYGYTF. The CDR3 bases are TGTGCCAGCAGTGAATGGACAGGGGGTAACTATGGCTACACCTTC.

The rearrangement joins TRBV7-8 to TRBJ1-5; weak D call: TRBD1 (6 bases). Trimming cost V 5 bases and J 2 bases, with 16 bases left between them. Germline V lookup: CDR1 SGHVS, CDR2 FQNEAQ. The CDR3 has 16 residues. The CDR3 protein is CASSPSTGLGNQPQHF. The CDR3 DNA reads TGTGCCAGCAGCCCCTCTACAGGGTTGGGCAATCAGCCCCAGCATTTT.

The genes are TRBV9 and TRBJ1-6, with D possibly matching TRBD1 (6 bases). The CDR3 has 16 amino acids. Trimming pared 3 bases from V and 0 bases from J, leaving 10 bases between. Germline V gene sequence: CDR1 SGDLS, CDR2 YYNGEE. The CDR3: CASSATTGSYNSPLHF. The DNA of the CDR3 is TGTGCCAGCAGCGCAACGACAGGCTCCTATAATTCACCCCTCCACTTT.

The chain has TRBV13 and TRBJ2-2, with TRBD2 matching 15 bases. The CDR3 sequence is 16 residues long. Germline V gene data show CDR1 as PRHDT and CDR2 as FYEKMQ (reference sequence). V gave up 3 bases and J gave up 6 bases; unmatched junction bases: 2. The CDR3 DNA reads TGTGCCAGCAGCTTCGGACTAGCGGGAGGGCCCGGGGAGCTGTTTTTT. This codes for CASSFGLAGGPGELFF.

This chain links TRBV27 with TRBJ2-3; no clear D gene. The germline V gene has CDR1 MNHEY and CDR2 SMNVEV (reference sequence). V was pared by 1 base and J by 2 bases, with 10 bases between. CDR3 size: 15 residues. The CDR3 nucleotides read TGTGCCAGCAGTTTATTTGGCGGATCCACAGATACGCAGTATTTT. This sequence encodes CASSLFGGSTDTQYF.

The V gene is TRBV7-3, the J gene TRBJ2-2; 11 bases are shared with TRBD1. V shed 2 bases, J shed 6 bases, and the junction held 5 bases outside the gene matches. Germline CDR1 SGHTA, CDR2 FQGTGA. The CDR3 totals 16 residues. The CDR3 DNA reads TGTGCCAGCAGCTTATGGGACAGGGGGGAGGCCGGGGAGCTGTTTTTT. Translation: CASSLWDRGEAGELFF.